This TCR beta chain was observed in a study of PD-1 blockade in classical Hodgkin lymphoma. This sample's time point: cycle 4 day 1 (C4D1), after 6 weeks of nivolumab. Brentuximab vedotin exposure varied among the patients, all of whom had relapsed after autologous stem cell transplantation. Measured with immunoSEQ multiplex PCR; TCRdb has only the in-frame clones, and not every one. This sample has fewer than 25,000 clones, with roughly three quarters found just once. V lost 9 bases, J lost 5 bases, and 8 bases stayed unmatched. The length of the CDR3 is 13 residues. Germline assignment: CDR1 MNHNS and CDR2 SASEGT. Of note for this clone: Its cognate antigen is unknown.

Notes on the study in general: After ASCT, patients who started nivolumab under 1 year later were excluded. Healthy donors reportedly exceeded newly diagnosed patients in baseline TCR diversity.

The chain is built from TRBV6-1 and TRBJ2-7; 9 nucleotides match TRBD1. The source was peripheral blood mononuclear cells (PBMCs), collected before the fourth cycle of nivolumab. This sequence was found in a human donor with classical Hodgkin lymphoma. As DNA, the CDR3 is TGTGCCAGTCGATACAGGGGGCTACACGAGCAGTACTTC. Amino acid sequence: CASRYRGLHEQYF.